The clone carrying this TCR beta chain was detected ten times or more. Its antigen remains unknown. The source of the sample is a study of T-cell reconstitution after alpha-beta-depleted transplantation in children. Study outcomes and limitations: In patients about two months after transplant, alpha-beta T cells reportedly arose from several hundred expanded graft clones. The authors attributed T-cell counts and diversity one year after transplant mostly to newly produced T cells.

Researchers prepared the TCRbeta library using unique molecular identifiers, the study reports. TCRdb processed the PCR reads anew with MiXCR; each CDR3 protein has one entry. The sample shows around 300,000 distinct CDR3 sequences, 6.5% to 9% of them seen only once. The sample consisted of peripheral blood, taken 360 days after TCRalphabeta/CD19-depleted stem cell transplant. The sequence was collected from a female patient aged 2-9 years who had a stem cell transplant for Fanconi anemia, so the T cells may come from the graft donor.

The chain's CDR3 is CAISEEGTGVFNEQFF. The CDR3 nucleotides are TGTGCCATCAGTGAGGAGGGGACAGGGGTCTTCAATGAGCAGTTCTTC. The J gene is TRBJ2-1, the V gene TRBV10-3; TRBD1 matches 10 bases. Germline V gives CDR1 ENHRY, CDR2 SYGVKD. J was trimmed by 6 bases and V by 2 bases; bases with no gene match: 7. This CDR3 has 16 residues.